Sequencing of this T cell receptor beta chain was carried out in a study of T cell responses to AZD1222 COVID-19 vaccine. Study summary: Pooled in the analysis were second doses at about 4 or about 12 weeks.

Regarding the study as a whole: Increases in Spike-specific TCR breadth and depth were seen after two AZD1222 doses. White British people made up most donors, females outnumbered males, and clonal diversity was possibly underestimated. Unmutated regions of variants are reportedly targeted by nearly half of spike-specific TCRs.

Comment on this clone: Its cognate antigen is unknown.

Profiled with immunoSEQ multiplex PCR; TCRdb holds only in-frame clones, not every one. Of approximately 110,000 clones listed, under 95% are singletons. The receptor was derived from an adult in good health. The sample was peripheral blood, taken on day 0 of AZD1222 vaccination.

CDR3 coding DNA: TGCGCCAGCAGCCCGACAGGGGTCGACGAGCAGTACTTC. It specifies CASSPTGVDEQYF. The chain joins TRBV5-1 to TRBJ2-7; 8 bases fit TRBD1. This CDR3 comprises 13 residues. V dropped 4 bases and J dropped 5; count of bases not matched to a gene: 5. From germline, CDR1 is SGHRS and CDR2 YFSETQ.